The rows below give T cell receptor beta chains drawn from one sample of a study of CD8 T cells in Susac syndrome. Each CDR3 protein is one row after TCRdb ran MiXCR on the immunoSEQ multiplex PCR reads. The table has around 180,000 distinct CDR3 sequences, approximately 93% seen once. Sequences were obtained from CD4+ T cells from PBMCs. The origin of the receptors is a human donor with multiple sclerosis. Each CDR3 is given with its conserved first and last residue. The D gene is left open where the match is weak. Part of the rows lack a size; the others show once, few, many or a class for expanded clones.

d_gene	v_gene	j_gene	abundance	CDR3aa	CDR3nt
TRBD2	TRBV7-2	TRBJ2-5	-	CASSSPVAGVRETQYF	TGTGCCAGCAGCTCCCCGGTGGCGGGAGTCCGGGAGACCCAGTACTTC
TRBD2	TRBV5-1	TRBJ2-5	-	CASSLVLAGGPGSKETQYF	TGCGCCAGCAGCTTGGTGCTAGCGGGAGGGCCCGGCTCGAAAGAGACCCAGTACTTC
-	TRBV4-3	TRBJ2-1	once	CASSQALTGTLYNEQFF	TGCGCCAGCAGCCAAGCCCTGACGGGCACCTTATACAATGAGCAGTTCTTC
-	TRBV2	TRBJ2-7	-	CASSLDGPYERYF	TGTGCCAGCAGTCTTGATGGGCCCTACGAGCGGTACTTC
TRBD2	TRBV5-1	TRBJ2-1	-	CASSSGLAGGSGEQFF	TGCGCCAGCAGCTCCGGACTAGCGGGAGGGTCGGGTGAGCAGTTCTTC
TRBD1	TRBV7-3	TRBJ1-6	-	CASSLFGTGSSPLHF	TGTGCCAGCAGCTTATTCGGGACAGGATCTTCACCCCTCCACTTT
-	TRBV19	TRBJ1-3	-	CASSIPVGRSSGNTIYF	TGTGCCAGTAGTATCCCCGTGGGCCGAAGCTCTGGAAACACCATATATTTT
-	TRBV29-1	TRBJ2-7	-	CSVSISGHEQYF	TGCAGCGTCTCCATTTCGGGACACGAGCAGTACTTC
-	TRBV28	TRBJ2-5	-	CASSRADVDMETQYF	TGTGCCAGCAGTAGAGCTGACGTCGATATGGAGACCCAGTACTTC
-	TRBV20-1	TRBJ1-1	-	CSATGKPMNTEAFF	TGCAGTGCGACGGGTAAGCCCATGAACACTGAAGCTTTCTTT
-	TRBV6-6	TRBJ1-5	-	CASSDQNQPQHF	TGTGCCAGCAGTGACCAAAATCAGCCCCAGCATTTT
TRBD2	TRBV6-5	TRBJ2-7	-	CASSYLLSGIYEQYF	TGTGCCAGCAGTTACCTTCTTAGCGGGATCTACGAGCAGTACTTC
-	TRBV10-3	TRBJ2-6	-	CAISESAGPANVLTF	TGTGCCATCAGTGAGTCGGCAGGCCCTGCCAACGTCCTGACTTTC
-	TRBV27	TRBJ1-2	-	CASSLRGNHGYTF	TGTGCCAGCAGTTTAAGAGGAAACCATGGCTACACCTTC
TRBD2	TRBV9	TRBJ2-5	-	CASSGTRWSGSGETQYF	TGTGCCAGCAGCGGCACCCGGTGGAGCGGGAGTGGTGAGACCCAGTACTTC
-	TRBV4-2	TRBJ2-1	once	CASSHDRGWQFF	TGTGCCAGCAGTCACGATCGAGGTTGGCAGTTCTTC
-	TRBV9	TRBJ1-2	-	CASSNLANGYTF	TGTGCCAGCAGCAACTTGGCGAATGGCTACACCTTC
-	TRBV28	TRBJ1-1	-	CASSWRVLTEAFF	TGTGCCAGCAGTTGGCGGGTCCTTACTGAAGCTTTCTTT
-	TRBV5-1	TRBJ2-3	-	CASRTTDTQYF	TGCGCCAGCAGAACCACAGATACGCAGTATTTT
-	TRBV27	TRBJ2-5	-	CASSLSPRLVQETQYF	TGTGCCAGCAGTTTATCGCCCCGGCTAGTACAAGAGACCCAGTACTTC
-	TRBV6-6	TRBJ1-2	-	CASSYSGSLDYGYTF	TGTGCCAGCAGTTACTCAGGTTCGCTCGACTATGGCTACACCTTC
TRBD2	TRBV20-1	TRBJ2-3	once	CSARPAGETQYF	TGCAGTGCTAGACCTGCGGGGGAAACGCAGTATTTT
-	TRBV20-1	TRBJ2-5	once	CSASRGLQETQYF	TGCAGTGCTAGTCGGGGACTCCAAGAGACCCAGTACTTC
-	TRBV13	TRBJ1-1	-	CASRRTLQYTEAFF	TGTGCCAGCAGACGAACCCTCCAGTACACTGAAGCTTTCTTT
TRBD1	TRBV19	TRBJ2-7	-	CASSSRRDSGEQYF	TGTGCCAGTAGTTCAAGAAGGGACAGCGGTGAGCAGTACTTC
-	TRBV5-1	TRBJ1-3	once	CASTEGTLGNTIYF	TGCGCCAGCACCGAAGGGACACTCGGAAACACCATATATTTT
-	TRBV20-1	TRBJ2-2	-	CSARGLGGVSTGELFF	TGCAGTGCCCGTGGGCTGGGGGGAGTGTCCACCGGGGAGCTGTTTTTT
-	TRBV10-3	TRBJ1-1	-	CAISRGPPQGAEAFF	TGTGCCATCAGTAGGGGACCTCCCCAAGGGGCTGAAGCTTTCTTT
TRBD1	TRBV5-6	TRBJ1-4	-	CASSSGGAGEKLFF	TGTGCCAGCAGCTCAGGGGGCGCCGGGGAAAAACTGTTTTTT
-	TRBV4-2	TRBJ2-7	-	CASSQDSWQGPSYEQYF	TGTGCCAGCAGCCAAGATTCATGGCAGGGGCCATCCTACGAGCAGTACTTC
TRBD2	TRBV6-1	TRBJ2-3	few	CASGFSGEVNTQYF	TGTGCCAGCGGGTTTAGCGGGGAGGTAAATACGCAGTATTTT
TRBD2	TRBV7-3	TRBJ2-1	-	CASSFGTSGRGNEQFF	TGTGCCAGCAGCTTCGGGACTAGCGGGAGAGGGAATGAGCAGTTCTTC
TRBD2	TRBV29-1	TRBJ2-3	-	CSVGRGSSTDTQYF	TGCAGCGTTGGGCGGGGGAGCAGCACAGATACGCAGTATTTT
-	TRBV5-1	TRBJ2-1	-	CASSLGEAEQFF	TGCGCCAGCAGCCTAGGGGAGGCTGAGCAGTTCTTC
-	TRBV9	TRBJ1-2	-	CASSVSRDRGYTF	TGTGCCAGCAGCGTGAGCAGGGATCGTGGCTACACCTTC
TRBD2	TRBV12-3/TRBV12-4	TRBJ2-3	-	CASSRLAGGRYTQYF	TGTGCCAGCAGCAGACTAGCGGGGGGCCGTTATACGCAGTATTTT
-	TRBV24-1	TRBJ2-3	once	CATSDPGQTSTDTQYF	TGTGCCACCAGTGACCCTGGACAAACGAGCACAGATACGCAGTATTTT
-	TRBV12-3/TRBV12-4	TRBJ1-4	-	CASSLVPGQGNEKLFF	TGTGCCAGCAGTTTAGTCCCGGGCCAGGGAAACGAAAAACTGTTTTTT
-	TRBV28	TRBJ1-2	-	CASSSTFTVYGYTF	TGTGCCAGCAGTTCGACATTTACAGTTTATGGCTACACCTTC
-	TRBV5-6	TRBJ1-2	-	CASSLYNSAWTF	TGTGCCAGCAGCTTGTACAACAGTGCTTGGACCTTC
-	TRBV3-1	TRBJ2-5	-	CASRHSGTSQETQYF	TGTGCCAGCAGACATTCCGGGACATCCCAAGAGACCCAGTACTTC
-	TRBV29-1	TRBJ1-2	-	CSVVVGGTGNYGYTF	TGCAGCGTTGTGGTAGGGGGGACGGGAAACTATGGCTACACCTTC
-	TRBV2	TRBJ1-1	once	CASSDPSQVRDTEAFF	TGTGCCAGCAGTGACCCCAGCCAGGTTCGAGACACTGAAGCTTTCTTT
TRBD2	TRBV18	TRBJ2-3	-	CASSPGLAGSTDTQYF	TGTGCCAGCTCACCGGGACTAGCGGGATCCACAGATACGCAGTATTTT
-	TRBV3-1	TRBJ1-6	-	CASSRGTDYNSPLHF	TGTGCCAGCAGCCGAGGGACGGATTATAATTCACCCCTCCACTTT
TRBD2	TRBV20-1	TRBJ2-3	-	CSARVAGGPPDTQYF	TGCAGTGCTAGAGTAGCGGGAGGGCCACCAGATACGCAGTATTTT
-	TRBV2	TRBJ1-1	once	CASSELNTEAFF	TGTGCCAGCTCCGAGCTGAACACTGAAGCTTTCTTT
-	TRBV7-2	TRBJ2-5	few	CASSGSGDLEAQYF	TGTGCCAGCAGCGGATCGGGGGACCTTGAGGCCCAGTACTTC
-	TRBV7-2	TRBJ1-5	-	CASSLKFRAVNSNQPQHF	TGTGCCAGCAGCTTAAAATTCCGTGCCGTCAATAGCAATCAGCCCCAGCATTTT
-	TRBV7-2	TRBJ2-5	-	CASSAYETQYF	TGTGCCAGCAGCGCTTACGAGACCCAGTACTTC